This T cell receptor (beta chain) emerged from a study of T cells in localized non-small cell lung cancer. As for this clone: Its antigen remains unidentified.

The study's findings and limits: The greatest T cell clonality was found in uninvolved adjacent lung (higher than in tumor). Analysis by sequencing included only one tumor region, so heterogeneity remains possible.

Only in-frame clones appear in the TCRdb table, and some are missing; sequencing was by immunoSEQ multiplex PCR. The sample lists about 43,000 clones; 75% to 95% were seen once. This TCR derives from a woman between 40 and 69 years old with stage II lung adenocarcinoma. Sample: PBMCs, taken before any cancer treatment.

CDR3 residues: CASSTGLVQETQYF. The CDR3 nucleotides are TGTGCCAGCAGCACCGGACTAGTCCAAGAGACCCAGTACTTC. The chain employs TRBV5-4 and TRBJ2-5; 7 bases match TRBD2. Germline CDR1 reads SGHNT; CDR2 reads YYREEE (reference sequence). V dropped 4 bases and J dropped 1; count of bases not matched to a gene: 4. The CDR3 covers 14 residues.